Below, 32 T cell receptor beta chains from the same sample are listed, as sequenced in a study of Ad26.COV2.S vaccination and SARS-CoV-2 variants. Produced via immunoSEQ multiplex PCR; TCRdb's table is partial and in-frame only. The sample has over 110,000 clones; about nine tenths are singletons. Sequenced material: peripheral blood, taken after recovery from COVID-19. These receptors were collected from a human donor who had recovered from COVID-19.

In nucleotides, the CDR3 is TGTGCCAGCAGCTTGGGGGACAGGGCCCACGAGCAGTACTTC. It codes for CASSLGDRAHEQYF. This chain joins TRBV5-4 and TRBJ2-7; the match to TRBD1 covers 9 bases. V trimming: 0 bases; J trimming: 5 bases; junction bases outside the gene matches: 3. Germline assignment: CDR1 SGHNT and CDR2 YYREEE (reference sequence). The CDR3 is made up of 14 amino acids.

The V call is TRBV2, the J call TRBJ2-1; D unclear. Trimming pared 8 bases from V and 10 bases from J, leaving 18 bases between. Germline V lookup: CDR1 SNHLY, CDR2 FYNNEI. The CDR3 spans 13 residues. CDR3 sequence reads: CASSPNGYVEQFF. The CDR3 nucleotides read TGTGCCAGCTCCCCTAACGGATATGTGGAGCAGTTCTTC.

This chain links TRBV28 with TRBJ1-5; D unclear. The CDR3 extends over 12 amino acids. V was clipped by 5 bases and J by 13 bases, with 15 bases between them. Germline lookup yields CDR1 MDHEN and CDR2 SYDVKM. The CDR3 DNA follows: TGTGCCAGCAGTCCCCCCCAGGCCTATCAGCATTTT. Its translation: CASSPPQAYQHF.

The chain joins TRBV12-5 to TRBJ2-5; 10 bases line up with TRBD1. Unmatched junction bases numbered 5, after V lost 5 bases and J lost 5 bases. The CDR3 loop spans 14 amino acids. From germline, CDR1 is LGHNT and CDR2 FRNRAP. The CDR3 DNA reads TGTGCTAGTGGTCTCGGGACAGGGGCCGAGACCCAGTACTTC. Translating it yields CASGLGTGAETQYF.

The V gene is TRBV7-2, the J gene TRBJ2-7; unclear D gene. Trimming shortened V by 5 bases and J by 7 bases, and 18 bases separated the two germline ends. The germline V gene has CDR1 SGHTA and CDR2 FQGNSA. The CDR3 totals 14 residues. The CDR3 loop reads CASSVNWVASEQYF. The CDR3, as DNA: TGTGCCAGCAGCGTAAACTGGGTGGCGAGTGAGCAGTACTTC.

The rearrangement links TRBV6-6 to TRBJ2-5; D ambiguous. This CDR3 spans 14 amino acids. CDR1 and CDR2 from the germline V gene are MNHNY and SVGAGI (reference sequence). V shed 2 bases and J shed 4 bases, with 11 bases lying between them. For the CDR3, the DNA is TGTGCCAGCAGTTACGGCTATGGAGCAGAGACCCAGTACTTC. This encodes CASSYGYGAETQYF.

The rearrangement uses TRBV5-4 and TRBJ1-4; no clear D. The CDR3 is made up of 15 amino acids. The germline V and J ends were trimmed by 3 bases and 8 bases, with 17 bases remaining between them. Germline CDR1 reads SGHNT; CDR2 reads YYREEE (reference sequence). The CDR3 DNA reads TGTGCCAGCAGCTCCCCGGGGAAGTCGGTCGAAAAACTGTTTTTT. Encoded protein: CASSSPGKSVEKLFF.

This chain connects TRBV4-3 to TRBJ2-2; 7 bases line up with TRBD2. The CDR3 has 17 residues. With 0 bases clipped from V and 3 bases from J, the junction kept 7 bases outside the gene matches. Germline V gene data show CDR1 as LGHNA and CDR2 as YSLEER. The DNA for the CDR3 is TGCGCCAGCAGCCAAGAGTTTCCTAGCGGATACACCGGGGAGCTGTTTTTT. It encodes CASSQEFPSGYTGELFF.

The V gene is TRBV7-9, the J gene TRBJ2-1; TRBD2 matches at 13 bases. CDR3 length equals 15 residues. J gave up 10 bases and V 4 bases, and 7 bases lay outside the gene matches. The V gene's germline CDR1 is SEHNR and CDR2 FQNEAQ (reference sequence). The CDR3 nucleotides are TGTGCCAGCAGCTCGGAACTAGCGGGGGGGTTAGAGCAGTTCTTC. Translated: CASSSELAGGLEQFF.

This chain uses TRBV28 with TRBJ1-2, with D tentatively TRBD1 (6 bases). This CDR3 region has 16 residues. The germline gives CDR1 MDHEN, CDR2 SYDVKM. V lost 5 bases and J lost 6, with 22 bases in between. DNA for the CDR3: TGTGCCAGCAGTGGCCTCCGTGGGAGGGAGGGGGATGGCTACACCTTC. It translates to CASSGLRGREGDGYTF.

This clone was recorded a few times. CDR3 coding DNA: TGTGCCAGCAGCCCAGGAATTGGTAGGAGCGGTGAGCCCCAGCATTTT. This sequence encodes CASSPGIGRSGEPQHF. The gene calls are TRBV3-1 (or the pseudogene TRBV3-2) and TRBJ1-5; D unclear. CDR1 LGHDT and CDR2 YNNKEL come from the germline V gene (reference sequence). With 4 bases removed from V and 8 bases from J, the gap between germline ends came to 21 bases. This CDR3 spans 16 amino acids.

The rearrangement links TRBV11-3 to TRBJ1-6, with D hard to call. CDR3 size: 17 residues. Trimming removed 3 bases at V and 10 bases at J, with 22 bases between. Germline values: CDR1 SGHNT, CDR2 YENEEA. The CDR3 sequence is CASSLYWLTGEGSPLHF. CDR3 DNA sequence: TGTGCCAGCAGCTTGTATTGGTTGACGGGAGAGGGATCACCCCTCCACTTT.

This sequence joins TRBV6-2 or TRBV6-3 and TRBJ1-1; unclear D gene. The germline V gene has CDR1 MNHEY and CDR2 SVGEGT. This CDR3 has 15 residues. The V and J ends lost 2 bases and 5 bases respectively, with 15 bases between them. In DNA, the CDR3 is TGTGCCAGCAGTTACAACTCCCGAAGAAGGACTGAAGCTTTCTTT. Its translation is CASSYNSRRRTEAFF.

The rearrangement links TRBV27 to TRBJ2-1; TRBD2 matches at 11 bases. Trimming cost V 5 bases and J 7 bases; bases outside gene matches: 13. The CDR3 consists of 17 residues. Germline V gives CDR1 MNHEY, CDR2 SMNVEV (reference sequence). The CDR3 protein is CASSPLRVAGGQNEQFF. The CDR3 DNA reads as TGTGCCAGCAGTCCCCTCAGGGTAGCGGGGGGGCAGAATGAGCAGTTCTTC.

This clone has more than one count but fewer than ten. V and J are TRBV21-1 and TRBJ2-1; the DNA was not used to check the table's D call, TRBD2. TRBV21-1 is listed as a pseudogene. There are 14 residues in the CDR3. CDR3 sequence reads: CASSTTGAYNEQFF. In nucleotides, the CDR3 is TGTGCCAGCAGCACCACGGGGGCCTACAATGAGCAGTTCTTC.

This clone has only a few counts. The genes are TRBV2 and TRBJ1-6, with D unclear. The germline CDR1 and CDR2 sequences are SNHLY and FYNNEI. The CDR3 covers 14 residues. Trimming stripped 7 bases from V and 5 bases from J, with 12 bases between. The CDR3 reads CASNLRSDNSPLHF. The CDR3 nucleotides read TGTGCCAGCAACTTACGTAGCGATAATTCACCCCTCCACTTT. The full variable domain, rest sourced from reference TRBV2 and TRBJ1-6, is EPEVTQTPSHQVTQMGQEVILRCVPISNHLYFYWYRQILGQKVEFLVSFYNNEISEKSEIFDDQFSVERPDGSNFTLKIRSTKLEDSAMYFCASNLRSDNSPLHFGNGTRLTVT.

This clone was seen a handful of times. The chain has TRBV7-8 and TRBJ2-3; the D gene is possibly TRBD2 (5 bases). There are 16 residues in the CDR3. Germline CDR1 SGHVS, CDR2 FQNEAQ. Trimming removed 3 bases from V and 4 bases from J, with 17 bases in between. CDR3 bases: TGTGCCAGCAGCTTTCGTGCGGCTAGCAGGTCAGATACGCAGTATTTT. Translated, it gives CASSFRAASRSDTQYF.

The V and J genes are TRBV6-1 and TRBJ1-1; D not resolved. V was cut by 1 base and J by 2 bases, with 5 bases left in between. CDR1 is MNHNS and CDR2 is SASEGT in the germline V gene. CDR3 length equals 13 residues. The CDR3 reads CASSEGTNTEAFF. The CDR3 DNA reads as TGTGCCAGCAGTGAAGGGACCAACACTGAAGCTTTCTTT.

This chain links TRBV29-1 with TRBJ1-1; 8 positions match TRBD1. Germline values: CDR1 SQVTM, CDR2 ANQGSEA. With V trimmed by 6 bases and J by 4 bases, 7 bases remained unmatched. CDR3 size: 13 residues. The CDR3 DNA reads TGCAGCGTCACAGGGGGTTGGGGCACTGAAGCTTTCTTT. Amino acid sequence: CSVTGGWGTEAFF.

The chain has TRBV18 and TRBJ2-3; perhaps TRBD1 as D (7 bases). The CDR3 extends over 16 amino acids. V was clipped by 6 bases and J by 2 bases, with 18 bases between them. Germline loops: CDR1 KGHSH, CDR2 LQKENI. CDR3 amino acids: CASSPSQGGFTDTQYF. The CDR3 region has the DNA TGTGCCAGCTCCCCTTCGCAGGGGGGATTCACAGATACGCAGTATTTT.

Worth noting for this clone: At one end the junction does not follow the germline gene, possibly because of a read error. The CDR3 DNA reads as TGTGCCAGCAGCGAAGACGGCGTGGGGGAGCAGTACTTC. Its protein is CASSEDGVGEQYF. The chain combines TRBV3-1 (or the pseudogene TRBV3-2) with TRBJ2-7, with D hard to call. CDR3 size: 13 residues. Germline V CDR1 and CDR2: LGHDT, YNNKEL (reference sequence).

The CDR3 DNA reads as TGTGCCTCTACAGGGGCCTATAGCAATCAGCCCCAGCATTTT. This encodes CASTGAYSNQPQHF. V gene TRBV30 combines with J gene TRBJ1-5, with TRBD1 matching 7 bases. Trimming removed 7 bases from V and 0 bases from J; junction bases left unmatched: 6. This CDR3 comprises 14 residues. Per the germline V gene, CDR1 is GTSNPN and CDR2 is SVGIG (reference sequence).

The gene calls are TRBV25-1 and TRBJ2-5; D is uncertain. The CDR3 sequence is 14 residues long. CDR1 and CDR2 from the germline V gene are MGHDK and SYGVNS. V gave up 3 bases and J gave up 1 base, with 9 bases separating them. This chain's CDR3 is CASSESPVQETQYF. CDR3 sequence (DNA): TGTGCCAGCAGTGAGAGTCCGGTCCAAGAGACCCAGTACTTC.

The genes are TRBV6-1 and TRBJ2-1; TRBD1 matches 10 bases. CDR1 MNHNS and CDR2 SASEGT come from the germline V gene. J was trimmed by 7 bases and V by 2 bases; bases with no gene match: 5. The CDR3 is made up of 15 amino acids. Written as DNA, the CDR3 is TGTGCCAGCAGTGAACCGGGACAGGGGCAAAATGAGCAGTTCTTC. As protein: CASSEPGQGQNEQFF.

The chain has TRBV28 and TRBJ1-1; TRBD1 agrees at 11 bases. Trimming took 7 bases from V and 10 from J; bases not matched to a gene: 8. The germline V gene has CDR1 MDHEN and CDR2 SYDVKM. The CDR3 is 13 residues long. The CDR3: CASTGTGGRIAFF. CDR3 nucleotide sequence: TGTGCCAGCACCGGGACAGGGGGTAGGATAGCTTTCTTT.

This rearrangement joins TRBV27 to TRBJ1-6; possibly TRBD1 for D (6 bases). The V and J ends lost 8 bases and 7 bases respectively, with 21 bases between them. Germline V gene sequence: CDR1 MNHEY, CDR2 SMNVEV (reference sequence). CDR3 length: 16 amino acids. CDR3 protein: CASRKTGGGWNSPLHF. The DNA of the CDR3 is TGTGCCAGCCGGAAGACAGGCGGAGGATGGAATTCACCCCTCCACTTT.

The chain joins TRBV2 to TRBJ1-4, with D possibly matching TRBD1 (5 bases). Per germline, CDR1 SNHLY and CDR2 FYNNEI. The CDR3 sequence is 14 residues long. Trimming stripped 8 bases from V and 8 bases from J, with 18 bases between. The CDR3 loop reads CASSVWGDMEKLFF. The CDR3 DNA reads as TGTGCCAGCTCCGTGTGGGGGGATATGGAAAAACTGTTTTTT.

CDR3 region: CASSINNYNEQFF. The CDR3 region has the DNA TGTGCCAGTAGTATTAACAATTACAATGAGCAGTTCTTC. The genes are TRBV19 and TRBJ2-1; D gene ambiguous. The germline V gene has CDR1 LNHDA and CDR2 SQIVND (reference sequence). The length of the CDR3 is 13 residues. Trimming took off 3 bases at V and 4 bases at J, with 7 bases between the two ends.

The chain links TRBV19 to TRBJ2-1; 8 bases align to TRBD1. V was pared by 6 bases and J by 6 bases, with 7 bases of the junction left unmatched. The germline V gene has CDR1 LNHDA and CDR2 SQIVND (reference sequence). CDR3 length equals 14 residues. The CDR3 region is CASSPGGAFNEQFF. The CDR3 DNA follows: TGTGCCAGTAGCCCAGGGGGCGCCTTCAATGAGCAGTTCTTC.

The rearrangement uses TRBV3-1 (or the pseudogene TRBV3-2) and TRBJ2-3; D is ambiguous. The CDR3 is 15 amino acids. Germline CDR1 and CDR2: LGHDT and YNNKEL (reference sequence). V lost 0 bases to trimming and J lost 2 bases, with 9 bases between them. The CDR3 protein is CASSQEYSFTDTQYF. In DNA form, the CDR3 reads TGTGCCAGCAGCCAAGAGTACAGCTTCACAGATACGCAGTATTTT.

The CDR3 bases are TGCGCCAGCACTGCCGTAGGACAGGGGATAAGGGAGCAGTACTTC. Translating gives CASTAVGQGIREQYF. The genes are TRBV5-1 and TRBJ2-7; 9 bases are shared with TRBD1. Germline values: CDR1 SGHRS, CDR2 YFSETQ. The CDR3 is made up of 15 amino acids. V dropped 6 bases and J dropped 7; count of bases not matched to a gene: 14. The full variable domain, completed using reference TRBV5-1 and TRBJ2-7, is KAGVTQTPRYLIKTRGQQVTLSCSPISGHRSVSWYQQTPGQGLQFLFEYFSETQRNKGNFPGRFSGRQFSNSRSEMNVSTLELGDSALYLCASTAVGQGIREQYFGPGTRLTVT.

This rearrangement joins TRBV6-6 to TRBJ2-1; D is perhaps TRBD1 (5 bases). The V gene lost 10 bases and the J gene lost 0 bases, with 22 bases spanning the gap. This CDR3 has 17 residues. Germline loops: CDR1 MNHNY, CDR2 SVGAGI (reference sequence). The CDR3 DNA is TGTGCCACCAGGCGACCTACAGGACCCAGCTCCTACAATGAGCAGTTCTTC. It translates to CATRRPTGPSSYNEQFF.